This TCR beta chain was identified during a study of blood T cell repertoires in COVID-19. From germline, CDR1 is SGHRS and CDR2 YFSETQ. The CDR3 sequence is 15 residues long. J gave up 3 bases and V 3 bases, and 7 bases lay outside the gene matches. Methods used by the authors: For nucleated cells, counts were estimated from reference gene primer amplification. The protocol was immunoSEQ multiplex PCR, while the TCRdb copy is restricted to in-frame clones and leaves out a portion. That table supplies the V and J calls and clone size; D and trimming were determined from the DNA. The sample lists some 110,000 clones; 70% to 90% were seen once.

The sequenced sample consisted of peripheral blood. This rearrangement joins TRBV5-1 to TRBJ2-7; the match to TRBD1 covers 9 bases. The source is a man between 40 and 49 years old with acute or convalescent COVID-19. The CDR3 region is CASSSRDRVIYEQYF. For the CDR3, the DNA is TGCGCCAGCAGCTCCCGGGACAGGGTAATCTACGAGCAGTACTTC. Full variable domain (rest looked up from reference TRBV5-1 and TRBJ2-7): KAGVTQTPRYLIKTRGQQVTLSCSPISGHRSVSWYQQTPGQGLQFLFEYFSETQRNKGNFPGRFSGRQFSNSRSEMNVSTLELGDSALYLCASSSRDRVIYEQYFGPGTRLTVT.